The 4 T cell receptor beta chains below come from one sample, sequenced in a study of T cells in Graves' hyperthyroidism and ophthalmopathy. From RNA transcripts, TCR beta CDR3 regions were amplified. HTBI primers were the set used in a first-round RT-PCR of the TCR CDR3. One entry per CDR3 protein results from TCRdb running MiXCR on the multiplex PCR reads. The sample lists about 640,000 distinct CDR3 sequences; 20% were seen once. The sample taken for sequencing was blood. Every receptor here comes from a man under 40 with Graves' ophthalmopathy.

This clonotype has a count of ten or more. V is TRBV7-3 and J is TRBJ2-3; TRBD2 is a possible D gene (6 bases). Germline CDR1 is SGHTA and CDR2 is FQGTGA. Trimming stripped 2 bases from V and 0 bases from J, with 9 bases between. The CDR3 spans 15 residues. The CDR3 loop reads CASSLFGTSTDTQYF. CDR3 DNA sequence: TGTGCCAGCAGCTTATTTGGGACTAGCACAGATACGCAGTATTTT.

Points on this clonotype: A much more abundant neighbour one base away suggests this may be a read error. This sequence joins TRBV20-1 and TRBJ2-5; the D gene could be TRBD1 or TRBD2 (6 bases each). The length of the CDR3 is 13 residues. The germline V gene has CDR1 DFQATT and CDR2 SNEGSKA (reference sequence). The V end lost 5 bases, the J end lost 9 bases, and 19 bases lay between the germline ends. The chain's CDR3 is CSADTGLYRAQYF. The DNA for the CDR3 is TGCAGTGCTGATACAGGACTATACAGGGCCCAGTACTTC.

This clonotype was counted at least ten times. The genes are TRBV20-1 and TRBJ2-3; TRBD1 matches 7 bases. This CDR3 contains 17 residues. Germline values: CDR1 DFQATT, CDR2 SNEGSKA (reference sequence). J lost 0 bases, V lost 0 bases, and 9 bases had no gene match. The CDR3 DNA follows: TGCAGTGCTAGAGAGAGCTTGCTGGGACAGAGCACAGATACGCAGTATTTT. It yields the protein CSARESLLGQSTDTQYF.

The chain uses TRBV6-5 and TRBJ1-4; the match to TRBD1 covers 8 bases. The CDR3 extends over 15 amino acids. Trimming removed 2 bases from V and 6 bases from J; junction bases left unmatched: 5. Per germline, CDR1 MNHEY and CDR2 SVGAGI. The CDR3 sequence: CASSYGRGQDEKLFF. The CDR3, as DNA: TGTGCCAGCAGTTACGGCAGGGGGCAGGATGAAAAACTGTTTTTT.